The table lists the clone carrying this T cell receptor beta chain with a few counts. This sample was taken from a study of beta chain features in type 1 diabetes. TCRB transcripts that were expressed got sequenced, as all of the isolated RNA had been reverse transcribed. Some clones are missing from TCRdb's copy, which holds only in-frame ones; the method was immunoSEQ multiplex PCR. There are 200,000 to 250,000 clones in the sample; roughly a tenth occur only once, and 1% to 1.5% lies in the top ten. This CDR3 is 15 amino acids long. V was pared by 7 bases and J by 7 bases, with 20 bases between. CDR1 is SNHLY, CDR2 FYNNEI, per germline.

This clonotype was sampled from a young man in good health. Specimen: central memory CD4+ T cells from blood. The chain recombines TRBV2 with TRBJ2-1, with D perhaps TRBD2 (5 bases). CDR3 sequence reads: CASKGKAAGWNEQFF. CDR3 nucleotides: TGTGCCAGCAAAGGGAAAGCGGCCGGTTGGAATGAGCAGTTCTTC. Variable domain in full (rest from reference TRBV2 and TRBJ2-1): EPEVTQTPSHQVTQMGQEVILRCVPISNHLYFYWYRQILGQKVEFLVSFYNNEISEKSEIFDDQFSVERPDGSNFTLKIRSTKLEDSAMYFCASKGKAAGWNEQFFGPGTRLTVL.